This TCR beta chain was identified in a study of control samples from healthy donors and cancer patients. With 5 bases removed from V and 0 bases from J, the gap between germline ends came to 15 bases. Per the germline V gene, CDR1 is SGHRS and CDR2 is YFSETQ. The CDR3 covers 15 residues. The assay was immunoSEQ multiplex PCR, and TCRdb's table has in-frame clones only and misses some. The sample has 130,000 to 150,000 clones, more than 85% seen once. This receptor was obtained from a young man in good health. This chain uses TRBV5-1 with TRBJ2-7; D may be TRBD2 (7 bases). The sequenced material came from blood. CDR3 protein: CASRRGGGPSYEQYF. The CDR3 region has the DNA TGCGCCAGCAGGAGGGGCGGGGGCCCCTCCTACGAGCAGTACTTC.